This T cell receptor (beta chain) was captured by sequencing in a study of blood T cell repertoires in COVID-19 (TCRdb year 2020). Background for the entire study: Samples covering the acute and convalescent phases of COVID-19 were provided by collaborators in the United States, Italy and Spain. The prospective study material was composed of cDNA or gDNA derived from T cells, B-cell-depleted T cells, or PBMCs. Subjects who had been exposed to COVID-19, were actively infected with it, or had recovered from it provided the deeply sampled blood TCRbeta repertoires that made up the dataset. The repertoires were released in a freely available public database intended as a resource for research on the immune response to SARS-CoV-2. Samples were obtained from the ongoing ImmuneRACE study (first 160 participants) and from over 1,000 subjects provided by 6 global collaborators. A de-identified subject ID, COVID-19 status, age in years and sex were almost always included in the sample metadata. Where available, HLA class I and class II types were taken from metadata supplied by the sample provider and were not determined by assay-based typing.

The collaborating institutions used their own protocols to collect whole blood in K2EDTA tubes. For TCRbeta analysis, collaborators shipped samples in one of three forms: frozen whole blood, isolated PBMCs, or DNA extracted from either of those sample types. Comment on this clone: What this receptor recognizes is not known. The input lacks base qualities; no much larger clone sits a single base away.

There are 15 amino acids in the CDR3, from cysteine to phenylalanine inclusive. Of the read, only the CDR3 DNA is kept; its 45 bases are in frame from base 1. Deletion took 5 bases off V and 0 bases off J, with a span of 14 bases between the germline ends. CDR1 and CDR2 are drawn from the germline V gene: MDHEN, SYDVKM. Summary of the overall study and its limitations: How much clinical and demographic metadata was included differed by source and by participant, and the metadata was provided uncurated.

The immunoSEQ Assay, a bias-controlled multiplex PCR, was used to amplify TCRbeta CDR3 regions from genomic DNA. On the study's bioinformatics: The number of nucleated cells in each sample was estimated from the amplification of reference gene primers within the assay. To quantify the absolute abundance of each unique TCRbeta CDR3 rearrangement, sequence reads were collapsed and filtered. For each sample, productive Simpson clonality was calculated as the square root of Simpson's diversity index across productive rearrangements. As stored in TCRdb, this immuneACCESS dataset retains in-frame rearrangements with V and J assigned. A fraction of the clones does not appear; measured against another copy, unresolved V genes explain less than half of the discrepancy, and the remainder lacks a known reason. D and trimming were read from the DNA, whereas the V and J calls and clone size are those reported in that table. The sample records over 300,000 clones, 90% of which are singletons. 6.5% of the sample is taken by the ten largest.

The chain employs TRBV28 and TRBJ2-7; the best D guess is TRBD1, with 6 bases matching. The sequencing sample was made of peripheral blood. The receptor's source is a man younger than 35 with active or convalescent COVID-19. The bases are TGTGCCAGCAGTCGGACAGAGGTGAGCTCCTACGAGCAGTACTTC. This translates into CASSRTEVSSYEQYF.